This TCR beta chain is from a study of blood T cell repertoires in COVID-19. Study in general: Sites across the United States, Italy and Spain contributed samples from acute and convalescent COVID-19. The analysed material was cDNA or gDNA that came from T cells, B-cell-depleted T cells, or PBMCs.

Seattle patients were enrolled while actively infected and followed longitudinally. Per the study methods: Amplification with reference gene primers provided the estimates of nucleated cell counts. Here immunoSEQ multiplex PCR was the method, and the copy in TCRdb shows in-frame clones only, minus some. D and trimming come from the DNA, and the V and J calls and clone size come from that table. The repertoire consists of some 300,000 clones, with approximately 86% occurring once and the leading ten covering less than 15%. This TCR was recovered from a woman between 70 and 85 years old with COVID-19, enrolled during active disease. Sequencing was performed on peripheral blood.

DNA of the CDR3: TGCGCCAGCAGCCAAGGAGGGGAGGCGACCGGGGAGCTGTTTTTT. Translated, it gives CASSQGGEATGELFF. The chain links TRBV4-1 to TRBJ2-2; TRBD2 might be the D (6 bases). The length of the CDR3 is 15 residues. Trimming took off 1 base at V and 5 bases at J, with 11 bases between the two ends. Germline-derived CDR1 and CDR2 are MGHRA and YSYEKL.